Listed below are T cell receptor beta chains from one sample, sequenced in a study of T cells after yellow fever vaccination. TCRdb ran MiXCR on the 5' RACE reads and lists one entry per CDR3 protein. This sample has a few hundred thousand distinct CDR3 sequences, with about 17% found just once. The source was PBMCs, collected before the yellow fever booster vaccination. The receptor set was obtained from a man younger than 30 who received the YFV17D yellow fever vaccine. The CDR3 runs from the conserved cysteine through the conserved F or W. Fields, in order: V gene, D gene, clone size, J gene, CDR3 protein, CDR3 DNA. The D gene is left open where the match is weak. Expanded clones are given a class, and other clones once, few, many or no size at all.

TRBV11-2,-,-,TRBJ2-7,CASSLVADFEQYF,TGTGCCAGCAGCTTAGTAGCTGACTTCGAGCAGTACTTC
TRBV7-9,-,-,TRBJ1-1,CASSRNGRTEAFF,TGTGCCAGCAGCCGGAATGGTCGCACTGAAGCTTTCTTT
TRBV24-1,TRBD2,few,TRBJ2-3,CATSDRTSGGANADTQYF,TGTGCCACCAGTGACCGGACTAGCGGGGGGGCCAACGCAGATACGCAGTATTTT
TRBV7-2,-,-,TRBJ2-3,CASSLEGGHTDTQYF,TGTGCCAGCAGCTTAGAAGGGGGGCACACAGATACGCAGTATTTT
TRBV5-1,TRBD2,-,TRBJ2-3,CASSDTSGGQDTQYF,TGCGCCAGCAGCGACACTAGCGGGGGTCAAGATACGCAGTATTTT
TRBV10-3,TRBD2,few,TRBJ2-5,CAISQSSGTQYF,TGTGCCATCAGTCAGTCTAGCGGGACCCAGTACTTC
TRBV7-2,-,-,TRBJ2-3,CASRSRGARDTQYF,TGTGCCAGCAGGTCGAGAGGGGCAAGAGATACGCAGTATTTT
TRBV7-3,TRBD1,-,TRBJ2-1,CASRPTGTGHNEQFF,TGTGCCAGCCGACCGACCGGGACAGGGCACAATGAGCAGTTCTTC
TRBV27,TRBD2,few,TRBJ2-7,CASSPRAGGLIEQYF,TGTGCCAGCAGTCCGCGGGCGGGGGGCTTGATCGAGCAGTACTTC
TRBV7-2,TRBD1,few,TRBJ1-4,CASSFNRGRDEKLFF,TGTGCCAGCAGCTTCAACAGGGGGCGCGATGAAAAACTGTTTTTT
TRBV27,TRBD1,few,TRBJ2-7,CASSLRTGGNYEQYF,TGTGCCAGCAGTTTAAGGACAGGGGGAAATTACGAGCAGTACTTC
TRBV20-1,-,many,TRBJ1-2,CSAKDSNNYGYTF,TGCAGTGCTAAGGACAGTAATAACTATGGCTACACCTTC